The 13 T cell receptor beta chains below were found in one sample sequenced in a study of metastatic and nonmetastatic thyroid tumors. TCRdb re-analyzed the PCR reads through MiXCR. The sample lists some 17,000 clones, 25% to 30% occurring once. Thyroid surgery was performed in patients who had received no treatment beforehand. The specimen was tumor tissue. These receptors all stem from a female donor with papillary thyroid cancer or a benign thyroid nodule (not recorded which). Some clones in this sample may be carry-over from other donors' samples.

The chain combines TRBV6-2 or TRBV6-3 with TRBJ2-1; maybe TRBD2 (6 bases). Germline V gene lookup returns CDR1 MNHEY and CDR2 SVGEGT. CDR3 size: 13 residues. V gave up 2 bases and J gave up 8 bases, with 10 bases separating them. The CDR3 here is CASSYSPGDEQFF. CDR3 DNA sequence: TGTGCCAGCAGTTACAGTCCGGGGGATGAGCAGTTCTTC.

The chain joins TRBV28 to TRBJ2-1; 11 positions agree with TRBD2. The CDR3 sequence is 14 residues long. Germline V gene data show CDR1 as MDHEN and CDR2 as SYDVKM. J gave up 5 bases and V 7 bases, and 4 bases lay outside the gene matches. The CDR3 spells CASTEGLADNEQFF. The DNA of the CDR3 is TGTGCCAGCACTGAGGGACTAGCGGACAATGAGCAGTTCTTC.

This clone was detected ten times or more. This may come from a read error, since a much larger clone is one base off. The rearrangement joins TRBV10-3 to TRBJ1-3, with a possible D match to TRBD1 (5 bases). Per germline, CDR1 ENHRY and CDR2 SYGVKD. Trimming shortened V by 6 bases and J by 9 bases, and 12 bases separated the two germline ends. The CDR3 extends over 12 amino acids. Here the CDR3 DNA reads TGTGCCATCAGCCAGGGACGCATCACCATATATTTT. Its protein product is CAISQGRITIYF.

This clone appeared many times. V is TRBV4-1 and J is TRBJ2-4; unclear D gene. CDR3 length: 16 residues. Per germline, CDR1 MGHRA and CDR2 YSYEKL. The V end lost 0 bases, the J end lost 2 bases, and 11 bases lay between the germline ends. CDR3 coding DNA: TGCGCCAGCAGCCAAGAGGCGTCGTCGACCAAAAACATTCAGTACTTC. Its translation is CASSQEASSTKNIQYF.

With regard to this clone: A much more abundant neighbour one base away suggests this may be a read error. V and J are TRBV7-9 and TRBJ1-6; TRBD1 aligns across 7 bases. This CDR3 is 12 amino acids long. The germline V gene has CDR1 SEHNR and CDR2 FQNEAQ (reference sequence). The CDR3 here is CASGLGQTPLHF. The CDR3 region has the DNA TGTGCCAGCGGCTTGGGACAGACACCCCTCCACTTT. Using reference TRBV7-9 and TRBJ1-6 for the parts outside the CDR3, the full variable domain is DTGVSQNPRHKITKRGQNVTFRCDPISEHNRLYWYRQTLGQGPEFLTYFQNEAQLEKSRLLSDRFSAERPKGSFSTLEIQRTEQGDSAMYLCASGLGQTPLHFGNGTRLTVT.

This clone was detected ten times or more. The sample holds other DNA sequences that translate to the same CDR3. CDR3 region: CASSPQRNSPLHF. CDR3 coding DNA: TGTGCCAGCAGTCCCCAGAGGAATTCACCCCTCCACTTT. The rearrangement links TRBV27 to TRBJ1-6; D unclear. CDR1 and CDR2 from the germline V gene are MNHEY and SMNVEV (reference sequence). There are 13 residues in the CDR3. Trimming left V 5 bases short and J 7 bases short, with 9 bases between.

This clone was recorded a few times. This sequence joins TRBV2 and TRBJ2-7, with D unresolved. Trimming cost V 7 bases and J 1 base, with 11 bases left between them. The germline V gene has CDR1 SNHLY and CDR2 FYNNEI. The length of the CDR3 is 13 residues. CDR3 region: CASKSGQSYEQYF. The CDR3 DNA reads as TGTGCCAGCAAATCCGGTCAGTCCTACGAGCAGTACTTC.

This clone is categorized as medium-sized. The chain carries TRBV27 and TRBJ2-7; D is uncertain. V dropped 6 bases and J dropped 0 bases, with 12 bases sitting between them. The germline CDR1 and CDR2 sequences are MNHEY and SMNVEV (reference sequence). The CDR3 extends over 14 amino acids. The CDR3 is CASRLDVNSYEQYF. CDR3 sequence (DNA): TGTGCCAGCAGGCTGGACGTGAACTCCTACGAGCAGTACTTC.

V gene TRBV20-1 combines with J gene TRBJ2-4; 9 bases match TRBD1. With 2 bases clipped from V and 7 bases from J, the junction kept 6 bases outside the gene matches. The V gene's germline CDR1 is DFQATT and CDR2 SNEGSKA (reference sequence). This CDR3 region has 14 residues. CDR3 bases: TGCAGTGCTAGATTAAGGACAGGGGAGAACATTCAGTACTTC. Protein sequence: CSARLRTGENIQYF.

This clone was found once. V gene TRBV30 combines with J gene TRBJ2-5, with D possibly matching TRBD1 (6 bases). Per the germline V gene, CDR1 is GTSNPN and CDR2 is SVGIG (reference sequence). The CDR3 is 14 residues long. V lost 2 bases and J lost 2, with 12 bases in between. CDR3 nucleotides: TGTGCCTGGAGTCCAGGGGCCGCTCAAGAGACCCAGTACTTC. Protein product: CAWSPGAAQETQYF.

CDR3 coding DNA: TGCGCCAGCAGCTTGGCACGGGAGGGCCGTTACAATGAGCAGTTCTTC. Translated, it gives CASSLAREGRYNEQFF. The V call is TRBV5-1, the J call TRBJ2-1; 8 nucleotides agree with TRBD2. The CDR3 is 16 residues long. Trimming removed 0 bases from V and 4 bases from J; junction bases left unmatched: 6. Germline CDR1 SGHRS, CDR2 YFSETQ.

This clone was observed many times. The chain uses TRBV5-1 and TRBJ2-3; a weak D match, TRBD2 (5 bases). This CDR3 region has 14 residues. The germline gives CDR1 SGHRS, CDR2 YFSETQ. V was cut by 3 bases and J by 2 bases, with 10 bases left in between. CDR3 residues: CASSSERNTDTQYF. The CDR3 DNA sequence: TGCGCCAGCAGCTCCGAGCGGAACACAGATACGCAGTATTTT.

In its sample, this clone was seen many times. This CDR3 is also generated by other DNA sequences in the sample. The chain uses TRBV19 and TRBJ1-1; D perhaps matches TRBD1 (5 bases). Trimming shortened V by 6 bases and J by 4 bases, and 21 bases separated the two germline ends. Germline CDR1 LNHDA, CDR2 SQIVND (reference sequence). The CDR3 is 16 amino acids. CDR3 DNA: TGTGCCAGTAGAAGAGCTGACGGCAGGGCGCTCACTGAAGCTTTCTTT. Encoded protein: CASRRADGRALTEAFF.